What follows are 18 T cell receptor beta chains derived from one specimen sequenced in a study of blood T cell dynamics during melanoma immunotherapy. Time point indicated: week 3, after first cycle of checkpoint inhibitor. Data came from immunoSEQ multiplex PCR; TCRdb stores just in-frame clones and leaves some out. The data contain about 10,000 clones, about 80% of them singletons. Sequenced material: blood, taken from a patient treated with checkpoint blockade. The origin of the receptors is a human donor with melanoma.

CDR3 sequence reads: CASSTTHSSYEQYV. CDR3 nucleotide sequence: TGTGCCAGCAGTACCACACACAGCTCCTACGAGCAGTACGTC. The V call is TRBV6-5, the J call TRBJ2-7; D is uncertain. The V gene lost 5 bases and the J gene lost 0 bases, with 11 bases spanning the gap. The V gene's germline CDR1 is MNHEY and CDR2 SVGAGI. The length of the CDR3 is 14 residues.

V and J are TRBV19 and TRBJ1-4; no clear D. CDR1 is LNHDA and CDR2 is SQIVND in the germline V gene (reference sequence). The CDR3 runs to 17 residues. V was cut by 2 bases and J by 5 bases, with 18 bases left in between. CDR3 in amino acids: CASSIFFVERANEKLFF. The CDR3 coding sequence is TGTGCCAGTAGTATATTCTTTGTGGAGCGGGCGAATGAAAAACTGTTTTTT.

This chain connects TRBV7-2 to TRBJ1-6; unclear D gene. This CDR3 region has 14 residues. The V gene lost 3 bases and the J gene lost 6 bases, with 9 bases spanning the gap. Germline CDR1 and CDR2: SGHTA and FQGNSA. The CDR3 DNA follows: TGTGCCAGCAGCTTTTATGGGCTTAATTCACCCCTCCACTTT. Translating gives CASSFYGLNSPLHF.

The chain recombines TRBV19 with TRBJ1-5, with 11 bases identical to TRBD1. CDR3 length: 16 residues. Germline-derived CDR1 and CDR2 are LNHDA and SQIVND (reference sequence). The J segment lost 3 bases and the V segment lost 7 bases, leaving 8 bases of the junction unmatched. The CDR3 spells CASMGTGGRFNQPQHF. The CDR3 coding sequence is TGTGCCAGTATGGGGACAGGGGGTAGGTTCAATCAGCCCCAGCATTTT.

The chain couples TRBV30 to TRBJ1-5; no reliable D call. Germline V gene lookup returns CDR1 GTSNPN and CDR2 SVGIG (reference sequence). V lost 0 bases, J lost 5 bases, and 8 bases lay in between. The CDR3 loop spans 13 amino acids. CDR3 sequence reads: CAWSVTGDQPQHF. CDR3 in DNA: TGTGCCTGGAGTGTAACTGGGGATCAGCCCCAGCATTTT.

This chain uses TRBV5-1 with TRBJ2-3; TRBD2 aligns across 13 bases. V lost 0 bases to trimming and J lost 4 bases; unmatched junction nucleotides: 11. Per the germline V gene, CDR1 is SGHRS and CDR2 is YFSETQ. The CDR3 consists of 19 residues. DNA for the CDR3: TGCGCCAGCAGCTTGGTAGGACTAGCGGGGGAGAGCGTGGCAGATACGCAGTATTTT. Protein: CASSLVGLAGESVADTQYF.

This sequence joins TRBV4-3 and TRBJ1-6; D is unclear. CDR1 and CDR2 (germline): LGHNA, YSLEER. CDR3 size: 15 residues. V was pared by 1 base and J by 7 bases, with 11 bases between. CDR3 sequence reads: CASSQGLRENSPLHF. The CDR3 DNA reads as TGCGCCAGCAGCCAAGGTCTTCGGGAAAATTCACCCCTCCACTTT.

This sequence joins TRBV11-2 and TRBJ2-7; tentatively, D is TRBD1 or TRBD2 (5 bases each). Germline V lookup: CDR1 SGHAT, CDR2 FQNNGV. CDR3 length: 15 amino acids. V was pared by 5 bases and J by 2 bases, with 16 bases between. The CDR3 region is CASSEGQLHTYEQYV. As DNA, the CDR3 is TGTGCCAGCAGCGAGGGGCAGTTGCACACCTACGAGCAGTACGTC.

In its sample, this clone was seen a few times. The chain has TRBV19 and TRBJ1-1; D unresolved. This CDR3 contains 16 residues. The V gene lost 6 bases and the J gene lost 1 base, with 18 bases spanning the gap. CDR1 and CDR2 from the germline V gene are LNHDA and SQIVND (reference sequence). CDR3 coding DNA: TGTGCCAGTAGCTTACGGGAGAGTTGGCAGAACACTGAAGCTTTCTTT. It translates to CASSLRESWQNTEAFF.

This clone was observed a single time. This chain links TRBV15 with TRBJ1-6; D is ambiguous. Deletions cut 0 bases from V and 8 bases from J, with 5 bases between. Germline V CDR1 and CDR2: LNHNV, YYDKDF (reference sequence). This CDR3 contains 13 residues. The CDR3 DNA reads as TGTGCCACCAGCAGAGATAGAGATTCACCCCTCCACTTT. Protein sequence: CATSRDRDSPLHF.

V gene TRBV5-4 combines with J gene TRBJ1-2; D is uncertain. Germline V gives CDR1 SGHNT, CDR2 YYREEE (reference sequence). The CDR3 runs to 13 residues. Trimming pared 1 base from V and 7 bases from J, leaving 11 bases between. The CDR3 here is CASSLRGDTGYTF. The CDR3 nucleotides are TGTGCCAGCAGCTTGCGTGGGGATACTGGCTACACCTTC. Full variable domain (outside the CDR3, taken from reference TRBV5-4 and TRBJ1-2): ETGVTQSPTHLIKTRGQQVTLRCSSQSGHNTVSWYQQALGQGPQFIFQYYREEENGRGNFPPRFSGLQFPNYSSELNVNALELDDSALYLCASSLRGDTGYTFGSGTRLTVV.

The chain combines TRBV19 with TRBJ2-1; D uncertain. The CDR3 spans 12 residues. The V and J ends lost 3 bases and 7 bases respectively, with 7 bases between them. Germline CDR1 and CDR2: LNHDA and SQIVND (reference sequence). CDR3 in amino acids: CASSIQVNEQFF. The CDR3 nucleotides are TGTGCCAGTAGTATTCAAGTGAATGAGCAGTTCTTC. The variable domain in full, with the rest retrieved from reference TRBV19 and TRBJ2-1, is DGGITQSPKYLFRKEGQNVTLSCEQNLNHDAMYWYRQDPGQGLRLIYYSQIVNDFQKGDIAEGYSVSREKKESFPLTVTSAQKNPTAFYLCASSIQVNEQFFGPGTRLTVL.

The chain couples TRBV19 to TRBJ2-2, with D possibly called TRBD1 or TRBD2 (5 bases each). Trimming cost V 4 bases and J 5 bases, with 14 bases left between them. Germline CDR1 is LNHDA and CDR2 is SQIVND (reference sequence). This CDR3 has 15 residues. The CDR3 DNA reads TGTGCCAGTAGTAGGGGGAACTATGGGACCGGGGAGCTGTTTTTT. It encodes CASSRGNYGTGELFF.

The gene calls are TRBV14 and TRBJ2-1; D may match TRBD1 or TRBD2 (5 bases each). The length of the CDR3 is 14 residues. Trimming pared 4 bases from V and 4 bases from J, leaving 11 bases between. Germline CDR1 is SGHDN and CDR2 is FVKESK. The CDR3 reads CASSPGPAYNEQFF. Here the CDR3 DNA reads TGTGCCAGCAGCCCGGGACCGGCATACAATGAGCAGTTCTTC.

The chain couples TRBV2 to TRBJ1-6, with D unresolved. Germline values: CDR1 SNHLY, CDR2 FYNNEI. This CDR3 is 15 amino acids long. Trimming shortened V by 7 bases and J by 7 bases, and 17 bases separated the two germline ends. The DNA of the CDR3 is TGTGCCAGCAAACTCACCGAAGTCCAGAATTCACCCCTCCACTTT. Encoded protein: CASKLTEVQNSPLHF. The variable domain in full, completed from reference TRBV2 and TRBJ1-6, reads EPEVTQTPSHQVTQMGQEVILRCVPISNHLYFYWYRQILGQKVEFLVSFYNNEISEKSEIFDDQFSVERPDGSNFTLKIRSTKLEDSAMYFCASKLTEVQNSPLHFGNGTRLTVT.

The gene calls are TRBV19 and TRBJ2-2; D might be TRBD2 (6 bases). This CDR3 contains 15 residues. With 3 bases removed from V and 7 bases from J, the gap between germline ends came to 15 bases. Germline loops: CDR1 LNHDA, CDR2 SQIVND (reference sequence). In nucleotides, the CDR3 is TGTGCCAGTAGTATTAAACGGGGCGGGATCGGGGAGCTGTTTTTT. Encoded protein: CASSIKRGGIGELFF.

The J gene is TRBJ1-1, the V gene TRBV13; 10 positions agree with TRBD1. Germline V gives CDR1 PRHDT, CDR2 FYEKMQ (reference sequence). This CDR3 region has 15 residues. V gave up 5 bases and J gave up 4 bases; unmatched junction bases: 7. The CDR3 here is CASSARQGAVTEAFF. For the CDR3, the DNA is TGTGCCAGCAGCGCCCGACAGGGGGCGGTCACTGAAGCTTTCTTT.

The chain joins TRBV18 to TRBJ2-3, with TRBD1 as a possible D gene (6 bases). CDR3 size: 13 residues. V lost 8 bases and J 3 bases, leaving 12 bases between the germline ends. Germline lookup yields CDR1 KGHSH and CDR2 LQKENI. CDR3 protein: CASTTGSTDTQYF. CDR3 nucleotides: TGTGCCAGCACCACAGGGAGTACAGATACGCAGTATTTT.